This T cell receptor (beta chain) was retrieved from a study of T cell repertoires in cytomegalovirus infection. Trimming removed 5 bases from V and 2 bases from J; junction bases left unmatched: 6. The CDR3 runs to 14 residues. The germline V gene encodes CDR1 MDHEN and CDR2 SYDVKM. This clonotype has only a few counts. Its antigen is undetermined. TCRdb reprocessed the reads with MiXCR, giving one entry per CDR3 protein. Altogether about 230,000 distinct CDR3 sequences are present, 22% being singletons, with the ten largest covering 18%. Notes on the study in general: Public TCR beta family frequency separated CMV-and-HLA carriers, including in an independent cohort.

The receptor comes from a human donor in good health (CMV status not recorded). Some clones in this sample may be carry-over from other donors' samples. This chain joins TRBV28 and TRBJ2-7; 7 nucleotides match TRBD1. Input material: CD8+ T cells from PBMCs. The CDR3 loop is CASSVTGRPYEQYF. DNA for the CDR3: TGTGCCAGCAGTGTGACAGGGCGCCCCTACGAGCAGTACTTC.